The source of this T cell receptor (beta chain) is a study of cytomegalovirus exposure and HLA in healthy donors. Study-level points and caveats: Diagnosis of cytomegalovirus status made by the classifier reportedly showed high specificity and sensitivity.

Turning to this clone: Its antigen is not identified.

The PCR ran on 60 Vbeta and 13 Jbeta primers. Libraries were prepared by immunoSEQ multiplex PCR; TCRdb keeps only in-frame clonotypes and omits some of them. The data contain 95,000 to 150,000 clones, 50% to 75% of them singletons. V shed 7 bases and J shed 9 bases, with 19 bases lying between them. There are 14 residues in the CDR3. CDR1 is LNHDA and CDR2 is SQIVND in the germline V gene (reference sequence). This rearrangement joins TRBV19 to TRBJ1-5; maybe TRBD1 (6 bases). The sequence was obtained from a woman aged 40 to 55 in good health and CMV-seropositive. Sequencing was done on a sample of PBMCs. The CDR3 here is CASTETGNTWPQHF. The DNA of the CDR3 is TGTGCCAGTACCGAGACAGGTAATACATGGCCCCAGCATTTT.